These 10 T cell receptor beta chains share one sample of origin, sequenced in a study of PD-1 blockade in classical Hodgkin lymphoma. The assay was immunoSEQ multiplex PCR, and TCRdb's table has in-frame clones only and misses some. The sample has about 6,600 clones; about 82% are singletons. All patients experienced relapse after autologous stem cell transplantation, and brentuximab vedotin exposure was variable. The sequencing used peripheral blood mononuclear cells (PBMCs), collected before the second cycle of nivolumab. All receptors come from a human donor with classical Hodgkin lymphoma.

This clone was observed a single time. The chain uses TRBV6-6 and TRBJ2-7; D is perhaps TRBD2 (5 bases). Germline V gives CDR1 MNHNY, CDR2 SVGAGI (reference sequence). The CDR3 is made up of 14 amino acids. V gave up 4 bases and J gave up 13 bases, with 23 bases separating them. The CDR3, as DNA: TGTGCCAGCAGTTGGCAGCTCGGAGGAATAGGTATATACGTC. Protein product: CASSWQLGGIGIYV.

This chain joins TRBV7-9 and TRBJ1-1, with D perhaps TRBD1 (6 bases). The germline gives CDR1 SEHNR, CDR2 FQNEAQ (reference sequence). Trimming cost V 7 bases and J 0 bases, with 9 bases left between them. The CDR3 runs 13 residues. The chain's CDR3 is CASIGGMNTEAFF. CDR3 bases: TGTGCCAGCATAGGGGGGATGAACACTGAAGCTTTCTTT. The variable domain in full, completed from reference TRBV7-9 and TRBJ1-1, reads DTGVSQNPRHKITKRGQNVTFRCDPISEHNRLYWYRQTLGQGPEFLTYFQNEAQLEKSRLLSDRFSAERPKGSFSTLEIQRTEQGDSAMYLCASIGGMNTEAFFGQGTRLTVV.

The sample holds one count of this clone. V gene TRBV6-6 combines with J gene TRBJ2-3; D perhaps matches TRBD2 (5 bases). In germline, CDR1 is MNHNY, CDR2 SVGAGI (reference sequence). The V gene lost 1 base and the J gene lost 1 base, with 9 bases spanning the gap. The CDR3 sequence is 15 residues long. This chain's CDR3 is CASSYFGSGTDTQYF. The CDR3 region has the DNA TGTGCCAGCAGTTACTTTGGGAGCGGCACAGATACGCAGTATTTT.

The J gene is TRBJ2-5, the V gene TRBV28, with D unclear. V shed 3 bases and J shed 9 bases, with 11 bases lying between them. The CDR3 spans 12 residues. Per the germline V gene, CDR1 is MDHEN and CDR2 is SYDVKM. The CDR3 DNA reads TGTGCCAGCAGTTTCTCCTCAGGTCCCCAGTACTTC. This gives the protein CASSFSSGPQYF.

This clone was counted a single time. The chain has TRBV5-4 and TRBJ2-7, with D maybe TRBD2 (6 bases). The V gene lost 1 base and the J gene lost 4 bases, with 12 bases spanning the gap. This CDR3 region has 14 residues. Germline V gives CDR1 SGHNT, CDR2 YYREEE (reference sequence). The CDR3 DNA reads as TGTGCCAGCAGCTTGTACGGGAGCGGGTACGAGCAGTACGTC. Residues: CASSLYGSGYEQYV.

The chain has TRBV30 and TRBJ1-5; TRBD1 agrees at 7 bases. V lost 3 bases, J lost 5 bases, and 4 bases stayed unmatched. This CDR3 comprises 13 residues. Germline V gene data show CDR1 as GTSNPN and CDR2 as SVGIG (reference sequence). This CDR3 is CAWSVTGDQPQHF. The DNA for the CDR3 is TGTGCCTGGAGCGTCACAGGGGATCAGCCCCAGCATTTT.

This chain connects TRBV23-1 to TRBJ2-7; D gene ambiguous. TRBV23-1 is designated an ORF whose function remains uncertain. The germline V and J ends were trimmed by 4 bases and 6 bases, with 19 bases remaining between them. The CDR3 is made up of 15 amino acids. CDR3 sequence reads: CASSPSRACRFEQYV. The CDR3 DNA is TGCGCCAGCAGTCCGTCGCGTGCCTGTCGGTTCGAGCAGTACGTC.

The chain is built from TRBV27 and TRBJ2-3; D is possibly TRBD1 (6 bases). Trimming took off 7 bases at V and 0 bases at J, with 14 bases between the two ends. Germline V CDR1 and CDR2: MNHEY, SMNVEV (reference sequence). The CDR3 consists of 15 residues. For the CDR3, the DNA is TGTGCCAGCACCCGCCGTGGACAGAGCACAGATACGCAGTATTTT. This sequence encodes CASTRRGQSTDTQYF.

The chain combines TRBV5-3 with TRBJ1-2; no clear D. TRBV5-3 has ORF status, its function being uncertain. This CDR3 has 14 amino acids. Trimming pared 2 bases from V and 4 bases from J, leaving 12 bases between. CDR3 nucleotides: TGTGCCAGAAGCTTTGGGGAAGAAGGCTATGGCTACACCTTC. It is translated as CARSFGEEGYGYTF.

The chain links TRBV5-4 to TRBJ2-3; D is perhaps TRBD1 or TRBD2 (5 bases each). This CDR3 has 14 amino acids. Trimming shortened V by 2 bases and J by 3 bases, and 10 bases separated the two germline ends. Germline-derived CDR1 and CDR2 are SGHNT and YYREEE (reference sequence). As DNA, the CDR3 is TGTGCCAGCAGCTTATCCGGGACGACAGATACGCAGTATTTT. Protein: CASSLSGTTDTQYF.